This T cell receptor (beta chain) comes out of a study of blood T cells in healthy people across ages (dated by TCRdb to about 2015). General notes on the study: Template switching captured roughly one uniquely barcoded TCR beta cDNA molecule per two T cells in model experiments. The study measured age-related changes in TCR beta repertoire diversity using deep sequencing normalized with unique cDNA molecular identifiers. Four age groups were formed from the donors: young (average approximately 17 years), middle-aged (approximately 39), aged (over 55) and long-lived (approximately 78). To avoid experimental bias, donors of different ages were spread randomly across the sequencing lanes. The study analyzed two additional independent replicas of 1 million unique cDNA reads from the same blood draw for two donors, one aged 18 to 30 and one aged 80 or older. The paper's findings and limits, for the study overall: The long-lived group showed more naive CD4+ T cells, fewer expanded clones and increased TCR diversity than the aged group, suggesting age selection. Because the CMV infection status of the donors was unknown, age-related changes in expanded clonotypes may potentially have been confounded. As age increased, observed TCR beta diversity per million T cells dropped in a roughly linear way, and a significant reduction was already evident by age about 40. A strong correlation was found between observed TCR beta diversity and the percentage of naive T cells measured by flow cytometry. Bulk unsorted PBMC profiling prevented conclusive comparison of naive and antigen-experienced compartments. Estimates of total diversity from one million sequenced T cells were regarded as lower bounds and underestimates.

Systemically healthy Caucasian individuals from Russia, 39 in total and aged about 6 to 95 years, were included as donors. Each donor gave about 9.8 milliliters of peripheral blood, drawn into EDTA-treated Vacutainer tubes. Ficoll-Paque density-gradient centrifugation was used to isolate PBMCs, with at least 6.5 million per sample. Trizol reagent was used to extract total RNA from the PBMCs, yielding at least 6 micrograms per sample. Naive CD45RAhigh/CD27high T cell percentages were measured by flow cytometry on a PBMC aliquot from every donor. As concerns this clonotype: What antigen it recognizes has not been identified. Base qualities were left out, and no much larger clone turns up one base away.

CDR1 DFQATT and CDR2 SNEGSKA are derived from the germline V gene (reference sequence). There are 16 amino acids in the CDR3, from cysteine to phenylalanine inclusive. The CDR3 DNA has 48 bases and is translated from base 1. V lost 2 bases and J lost 0 bases; the stretch between them is 14 bases long. Library preparation employed 5' RACE. Reads for this sample came from an Illumina HiSeq 2500. A second about 7 to 12 cycle PCR used a sample-barcoded 5' primer and a J-beta primer mix. A unique molecular identifier was introduced onto each TCR beta cDNA molecule by a template-switch 5' adaptor carrying 12 random nucleotides. Each sample yielded at least 3 million CDR3-containing paired-end reads. All of the RNA was converted into first-strand cDNA using the Mint cDNA synthesis kit, with a TRBC-specific oligonucleotide serving as the primer. After uracil-DNA glycosylase treatment, a first 18-cycle PCR used universal primers M1SS and BC2_uni_R on all cDNA. In the source study's methods: For normalization, 1 million high-quality reads, each with a distinct molecular identifier, were randomly selected from each sample. Reads sharing molecular identifiers were discarded rather than binned into consensus sequences. MiTCR, run with a Q25 quality threshold and the strictest error-elimination algorithm, handled CDR3 identification, clonotype clustering and error correction. A nonparametric unseen species model using Euler transformation provided a lower-bound estimate of total TCR beta diversity. The public reads were reprocessed in TCRdb via fastp at Q25 and MiXCR, keeping in-frame beta chains. Every distinct CDR3 protein forms one entry, paired with its most common genes and DNA. The V and J calls follow TCRdb's processing rather than the paper's. The sample yields some 900,000 distinct CDR3 sequences; about 44% were counted once. Around an eighth of the sample is held by the ten biggest clonotypes.

The rearranged segments are TRBV20-1 and TRBJ2-1; the D gene could be either TRBD1 or TRBD2, each agreeing at 5 bases. The sample comprised blood. This clonotype was obtained from a man aged 30 to 45 in good health. The nucleotides are TGCAGTGCTAGAAAACTAGGGACCAGCTCCTACAATGAGCAGTTCTTC. It encodes CSARKLGTSSYNEQFF.